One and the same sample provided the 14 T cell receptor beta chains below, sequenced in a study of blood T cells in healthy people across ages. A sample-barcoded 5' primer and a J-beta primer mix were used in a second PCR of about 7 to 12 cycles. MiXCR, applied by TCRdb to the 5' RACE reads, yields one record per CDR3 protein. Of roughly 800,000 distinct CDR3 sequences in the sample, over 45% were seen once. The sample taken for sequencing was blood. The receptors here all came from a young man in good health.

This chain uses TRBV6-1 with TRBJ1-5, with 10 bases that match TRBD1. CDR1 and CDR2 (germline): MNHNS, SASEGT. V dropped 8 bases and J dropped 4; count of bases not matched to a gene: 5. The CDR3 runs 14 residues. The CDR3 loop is CASGQGEYNQPQHF. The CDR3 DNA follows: TGTGCCAGCGGACAGGGGGAGTATAATCAGCCCCAGCATTTT.

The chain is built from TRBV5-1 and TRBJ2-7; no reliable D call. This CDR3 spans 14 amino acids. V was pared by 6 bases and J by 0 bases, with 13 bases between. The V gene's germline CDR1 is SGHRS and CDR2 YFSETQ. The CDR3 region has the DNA TGCGCCAGCATGGCTTCAGGAAGCTCCTACGAGCAGTACTTC. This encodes CASMASGSSYEQYF.

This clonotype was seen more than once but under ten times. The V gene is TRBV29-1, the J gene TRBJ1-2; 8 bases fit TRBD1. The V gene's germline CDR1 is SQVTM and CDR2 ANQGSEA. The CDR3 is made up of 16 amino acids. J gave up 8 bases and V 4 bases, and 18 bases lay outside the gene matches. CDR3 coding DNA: TGCAGCGTTGCGGGCCGACTCCTTGCAGGGGGCGGCGGCTACACCTTC. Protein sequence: CSVAGRLLAGGGGYTF.

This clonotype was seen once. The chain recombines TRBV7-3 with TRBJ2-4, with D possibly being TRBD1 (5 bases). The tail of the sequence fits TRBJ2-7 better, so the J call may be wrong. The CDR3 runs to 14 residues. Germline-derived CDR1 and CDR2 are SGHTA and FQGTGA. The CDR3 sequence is CASSLKGIQGEQYF. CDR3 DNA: TGTGCCAGCAGCTTAAAGGGCATCCAGGGCGAGCAGTACTTC.

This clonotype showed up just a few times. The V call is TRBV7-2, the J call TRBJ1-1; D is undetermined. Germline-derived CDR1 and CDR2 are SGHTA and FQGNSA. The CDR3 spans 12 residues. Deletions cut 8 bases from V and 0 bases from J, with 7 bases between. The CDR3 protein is CASPALNTEAFF. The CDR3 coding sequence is TGTGCCAGCCCCGCGTTGAACACTGAAGCTTTCTTT.

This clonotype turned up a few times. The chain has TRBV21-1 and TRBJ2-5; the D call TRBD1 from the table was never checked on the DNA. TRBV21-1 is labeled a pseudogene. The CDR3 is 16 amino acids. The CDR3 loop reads CASSSNGRDTVQQQYF. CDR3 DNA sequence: TGTGCCAGCAGCTCTAATGGCCGGGACACCGTGCAGCAGCAGTACTTC.

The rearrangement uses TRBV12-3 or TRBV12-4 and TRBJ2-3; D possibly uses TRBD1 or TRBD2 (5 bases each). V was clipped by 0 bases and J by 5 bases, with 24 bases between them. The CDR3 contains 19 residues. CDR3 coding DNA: TGTGCCAGCAGTTTAGCGCGTTTTGGTCTGGGGACGGGGAGAGATACGCAGTATTTT. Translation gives CASSLARFGLGTGRDTQYF.

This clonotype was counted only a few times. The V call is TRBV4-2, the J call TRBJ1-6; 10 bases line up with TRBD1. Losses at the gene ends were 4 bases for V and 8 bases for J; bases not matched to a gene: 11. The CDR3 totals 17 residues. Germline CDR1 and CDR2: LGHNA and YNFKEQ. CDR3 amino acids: CASSRGGAGTGDSPLHF. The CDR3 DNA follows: TGTGCCAGCAGCCGAGGGGGGGCCGGGACAGGGGATTCACCCCTCCACTTT.

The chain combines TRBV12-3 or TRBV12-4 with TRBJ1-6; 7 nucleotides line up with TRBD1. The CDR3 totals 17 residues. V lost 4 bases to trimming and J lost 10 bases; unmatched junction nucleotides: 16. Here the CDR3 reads CASSSDWTGGLKSPLHF. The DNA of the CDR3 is TGTGCCAGCAGTTCTGATTGGACAGGCGGGTTGAAATCACCCCTCCACTTT.

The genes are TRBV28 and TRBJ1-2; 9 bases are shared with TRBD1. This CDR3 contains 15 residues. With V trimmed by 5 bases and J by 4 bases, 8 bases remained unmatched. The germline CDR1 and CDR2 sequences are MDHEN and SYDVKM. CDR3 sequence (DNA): TGTGCCAGCAGTCCGCCGGACAGGGGCTTCTATGGCTACACCTTC. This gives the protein CASSPPDRGFYGYTF.

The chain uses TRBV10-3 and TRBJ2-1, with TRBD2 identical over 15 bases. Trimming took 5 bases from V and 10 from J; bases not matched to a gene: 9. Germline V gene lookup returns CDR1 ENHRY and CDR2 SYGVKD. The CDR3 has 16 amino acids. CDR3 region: CAISWTSGRALGEQFF. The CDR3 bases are TGTGCCATCAGTTGGACTAGCGGGAGGGCATTGGGGGAGCAGTTCTTC.

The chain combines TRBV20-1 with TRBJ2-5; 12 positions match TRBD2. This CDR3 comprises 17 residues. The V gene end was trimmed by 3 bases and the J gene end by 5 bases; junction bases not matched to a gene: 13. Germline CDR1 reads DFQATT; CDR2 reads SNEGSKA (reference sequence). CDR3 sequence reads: CSARAYLAGGPGETQYF. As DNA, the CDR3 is TGCAGTGCTAGGGCTTATCTAGCGGGAGGGCCTGGGGAGACCCAGTACTTC.

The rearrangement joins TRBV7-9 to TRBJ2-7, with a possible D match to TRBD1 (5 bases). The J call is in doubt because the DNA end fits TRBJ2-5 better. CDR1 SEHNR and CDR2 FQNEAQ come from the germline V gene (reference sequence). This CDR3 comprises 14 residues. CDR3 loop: CASSSYMTEETQYF. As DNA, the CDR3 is TGTGCCAGCAGCTCCTATATGACAGAAGAGACCCAGTACTTC.

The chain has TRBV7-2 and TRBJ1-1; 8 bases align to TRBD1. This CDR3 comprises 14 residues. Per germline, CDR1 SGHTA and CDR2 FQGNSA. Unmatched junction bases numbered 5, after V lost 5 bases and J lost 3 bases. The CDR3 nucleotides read TGTGCCAGCAGCCAGACAGGGGCCCACACTGAAGCTTTCTTT. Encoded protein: CASSQTGAHTEAFF.